A selection of T cell receptor beta chains follows, all from one sample in a study of PD-L1 blockade in urothelial cancer. Sequencing used immunoSEQ multiplex PCR; TCRdb keeps in-frame clones, though not all of them. The top ten clones hold approximately 2.4% of a sample with about 41,000 clones, approximately 81% of them seen once. The source material was PBMCs, sampled around atezolizumab (anti-PD-L1) treatment. The origin of the receptors is a man aged 65 to 85 with urothelial cancer. The CDR3 runs from the conserved cysteine through the conserved F or W. A D gene is named only where the DNA matches it firmly. Clone size is stated in some rows and not others, as once, few, many or a class when expanded.

abundance	j_gene	d_gene	v_gene	CDR3nt	CDR3aa
-	TRBJ1-1	TRBD1	TRBV5-1	TGCGCCAGCAGCTCACGGACAGGGAGGCAGAACACTGAAGCTTTCTTT	CASSSRTGRQNTEAFF
-	TRBJ2-1	TRBD1	TRBV30	TGTGCCTGGAGTAGGCCTGACAGGGCTTGGTTAAGTGAGCAGTTCTTC	CAWSRPDRAWLSEQFF
-	TRBJ1-5	TRBD1	TRBV27	TGTGCCAGCAGGGACAGGGAGAATCAGCCCCAGCATTTT	CASRDRENQPQHF
-	TRBJ1-2	-	TRBV7-2	TGTGCCAGCAGCTTAGTCCAGGGCGGGGGCTATGGCTACACCTTC	CASSLVQGGGYGYTF
-	TRBJ1-2	TRBD1	TRBV20-1	TGCAGTGCGGAGACAGGGAATGGCTACACCTTC	CSAETGNGYTF
-	TRBJ2-1	TRBD2	TRBV29-1	TGCAGCGAGACTAGCGGGAGGAATGAGCAGTTCTTC	CSETSGRNEQFF
-	TRBJ1-2	-	TRBV7-9	TGTGCCAGCAGCTCAGGGGCCTACGGAGGCTACACCTTC	CASSSGAYGGYTF
-	TRBJ2-5	-	TRBV30	TGTGCCGCCGGTTTGAGGCCGAAAGAAAAAGAGACCCAGTACTTC	CAAGLRPKEKETQYF
-	TRBJ1-2	-	TRBV7-6	TGTGCCAGCAGCCCGCACAGGGCTGGGTATGGCTACACCTTC	CASSPHRAGYGYTF
-	TRBJ1-5	-	TRBV28	TGTGCCAGCAGTCCCCTTCATCAGCCCCAGCATTTT	CASSPLHQPQHF
few	TRBJ2-2	TRBD2	TRBV18	TGTGCCAGCTCACCAGGCACTAGCGGGAACACCGGGGAGCTGTTTTTT	CASSPGTSGNTGELFF
-	TRBJ2-7	TRBD2	TRBV5-1	TGCGCCAGCAGCTTGGAAGGCAATAGCGGGAGATCCGTGCTTTACGAGCAGTACTTC	CASSLEGNSGRSVLYEQYF
-	TRBJ2-3	-	TRBV30	TGTGCCTGGAGTCCCCCAAGGACAAGCACAGATACGCAGTATTTT	CAWSPPRTSTDTQYF
-	TRBJ2-3	TRBD2	TRBV14	TGTGCCAGCAGCCAAGGACTAGCGCCCAGCACAGATACGCAGTATTTT	CASSQGLAPSTDTQYF
once	TRBJ2-7	TRBD2	TRBV5-1	TGCGCCAGCAGCTCAGCACCAGGGATGGCGGGAGCTTCCTACGAGCAGTACTTC	CASSSAPGMAGASYEQYF
-	TRBJ2-3	TRBD1	TRBV2	TGTGCCAGCAGCCGAGGGACAGCCAGCACAGATACGCAGTATTTT	CASSRGTASTDTQYF
-	TRBJ1-5	-	TRBV6-5	TGTGCCAGCAGTCACCCGAACGGTCAGCCCCAGCATTTT	CASSHPNGQPQHF
-	TRBJ2-1	-	TRBV11-3	TGTGCCAGCAGCTCCTTAGCGGACAATGAGCAGTTCTTC	CASSSLADNEQFF
-	TRBJ1-1	TRBD1	TRBV28	TGTGCCAGCAGTTCGACAGGGGGCATGAACACTGAAGCTTTCTTT	CASSSTGGMNTEAFF
-	TRBJ2-3	-	TRBV5-1	TGCGCCAGCAGCCTTTCGACCGGGTCCAGCACAGATACGCAGTATTTT	CASSLSTGSSTDTQYF
-	TRBJ1-1	TRBD1	TRBV30	TGTGCCTGTTCGGGACAGGTCGACACTGAAGCTTTCTTT	CACSGQVDTEAFF
-	TRBJ2-3	TRBD1	TRBV15	TGTGCCACCAGCAGAGATTTGCAGGGGGCAGATACGCAGTATTTT	CATSRDLQGADTQYF
-	TRBJ2-1	TRBD2	TRBV6-1	TGTGCCAGCAGTGAACTGGCGGGAGGGATCAATGAGCAGTTCTTC	CASSELAGGINEQFF
few	TRBJ1-1	-	TRBV19	TGTGCCACTAAGACAGAGAACACTGAAGCTTTCTTT	CATKTENTEAFF
-	TRBJ1-4	-	TRBV19	TGTGCCAGTAGTAAGTTTTGGCAGGTTAATGAAAAACTGTTTTTT	CASSKFWQVNEKLFF
few	TRBJ2-7	-	TRBV30	TGTGCCTGGAGGGGGCTTTACGAGCAGTACTTC	CAWRGLYEQYF
-	TRBJ2-5	TRBD1	TRBV6-1	TGTGCCAGCAGTGTCAGGGGGCGGGAGACCCAGTACTTC	CASSVRGRETQYF
few	TRBJ2-1	-	TRBV30	TGTGCCTGGAAACGGAGGGCCCGAAATGAGCAGTTCTTC	CAWKRRARNEQFF
-	TRBJ2-7	-	TRBV7-2	TGTGCCAGCAGCTTAGCCACCTACGAGCAGTACTTC	CASSLATYEQYF
-	TRBJ1-1	-	TRBV10-3	TGTGCCATCAGTGAGTCAATAGGGTACGAGGGTGAAGCTTTCTTT	CAISESIGYEGEAFF
-	TRBJ1-4	-	TRBV5-1	TGCGCCAGCAGCTTGGCAGGGGACGCGAATGAAAAACTGTTTTTT	CASSLAGDANEKLFF
-	TRBJ2-5	TRBD2	TRBV11-1	TGTGCCAGCAGCTTAGGGGCTAGCGGTCAAGAGACCCAGTACTTC	CASSLGASGQETQYF
-	TRBJ2-2	TRBD2	TRBV30	TGTGCCTGGAGCGCAATAGCGGGAGGGTCGAACACCGGGGAGCTGTTTTTT	CAWSAIAGGSNTGELFF
-	TRBJ2-5	TRBD1	TRBV6-1	TGTGCCAGCAGGACAGGGTTAGGGGCAGAAACCCAGTACTTC	CASRTGLGAETQYF
-	TRBJ2-6	TRBD2	TRBV7-6	TGTGCCAGCAGCTTCTGGACTAGCGGGAGCTCTGGGGCCAACGTCCTGACTTTC	CASSFWTSGSSGANVLTF
-	TRBJ1-5	TRBD1	TRBV2	TGTGCCAGCAGGGACAGGAACTGGTTGAATCAGCCCCAGCATTTT	CASRDRNWLNQPQHF
once	TRBJ1-4	TRBD1	TRBV30	TGTGCCTGGAGTTGGCACAGGGGTATAACTAATGAAAAACTGTTTTTT	CAWSWHRGITNEKLFF
-	TRBJ2-7	-	TRBV11-2	TGTGCCAGCAGCTCCGGGGGTCCCTACGAGCAGTACTTC	CASSSGGPYEQYF
-	TRBJ1-2	-	TRBV7-9	TGTGCCAGCAGCCAATCCGCGCGGTATGGCTACACCTTC	CASSQSARYGYTF
-	TRBJ2-5	-	TRBV5-1	TGCGCCAGCAGCTTGGCTGGAGGTGGAGAGACCCAGTACTTC	CASSLAGGGETQYF
-	TRBJ2-1	TRBD1	TRBV5-1	TGCGCCAGCAGCTCTACTCGGGACAGTCGATCCGGTGAGCAGTTCTTC	CASSSTRDSRSGEQFF
-	TRBJ2-7	TRBD1	TRBV10-3	TGTGCCACTACAAAAGGGGGCAACTACCCAGGCAACGAGCAGTACTTC	CATTKGGNYPGNEQYF
-	TRBJ2-1	-	TRBV15	TGTGCCACCAGCAGTAGGAGAAGCTCCTACAATGAGCAGTTCTTC	CATSSRRSSYNEQFF
-	TRBJ2-1	TRBD2	TRBV4-2	TGTGCCAGCAGCCAGGGGCAGCGGGACTACAATGAGCAGTTCTTC	CASSQGQRDYNEQFF
-	TRBJ2-6	TRBD1	TRBV19	TGTGCCAGTAGTATGTTGACAGGGGGCGGTGGGGCCAACGTCCTGACTTTC	CASSMLTGGGGANVLTF
-	TRBJ1-4	-	TRBV5-6	TGTGCCAGCAGCTTGTTTCCAGTTAATGAAAAACTGTTTTTT	CASSLFPVNEKLFF
few	TRBJ2-1	TRBD2	TRBV14	TGTGCCAGCAGCTTATTACGGACTAGCGGGATCCGGTTCTTC	CASSLLRTSGIRFF
-	TRBJ1-5	-	TRBV28	TGTGCCAGCAGGGGCCTCAATCAGCCCCAGCATTTT	CASRGLNQPQHF
-	TRBJ1-3	TRBD1	TRBV7-2	TGTGCCAGCAGCTGGGACAGTTCCAGCTCTGGAAACACCATATATTTT	CASSWDSSSSGNTIYF
-	TRBJ2-7	TRBD1	TRBV5-4	TGTGCCAGCAGCGTCCCCGGGACAGGGGACTACGAGCAGTACTTC	CASSVPGTGDYEQYF